The entry below describes one TCR beta chain. The data are from a study of shared clonotypes between healthy human individuals. Trimming at V came to 1 base and at J to 3 bases, leaving 6 bases not matched to a gene. Germline loops: CDR1 SNHLY, CDR2 FYNNEI. The CDR3 spans 16 residues. Data came from immunoSEQ multiplex PCR; TCRdb stores just in-frame clones and leaves some out. The table shows hundreds of thousands of clones, with roughly 72% occurring only once. The receptor was derived from a woman between 40 and 55 years old in good health. Some clones in this sample may be carry-over from other donors' samples. The source material was PBMCs. The rearrangement uses TRBV2 and TRBJ2-1, with 7 bases that match TRBD2. The CDR3 here is CASSEGLAAVYNEQFF. In DNA, the CDR3 is TGTGCCAGCAGTGAAGGGCTAGCGGCCGTCTACAATGAGCAGTTCTTC.